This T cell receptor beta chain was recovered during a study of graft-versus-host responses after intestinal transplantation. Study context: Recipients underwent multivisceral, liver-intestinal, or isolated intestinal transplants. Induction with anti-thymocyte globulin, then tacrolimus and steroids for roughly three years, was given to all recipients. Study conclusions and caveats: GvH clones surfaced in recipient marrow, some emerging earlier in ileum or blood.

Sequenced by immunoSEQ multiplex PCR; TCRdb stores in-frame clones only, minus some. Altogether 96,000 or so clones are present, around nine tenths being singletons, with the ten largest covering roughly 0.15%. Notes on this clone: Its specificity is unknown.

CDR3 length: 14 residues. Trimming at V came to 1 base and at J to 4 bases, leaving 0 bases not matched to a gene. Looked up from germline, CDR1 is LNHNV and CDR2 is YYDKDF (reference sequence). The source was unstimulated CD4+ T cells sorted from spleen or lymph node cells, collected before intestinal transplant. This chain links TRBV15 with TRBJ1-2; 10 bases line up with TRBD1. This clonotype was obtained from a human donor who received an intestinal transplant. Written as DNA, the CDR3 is TGTGCCACCAGCAGAGGGACAGGGGGCTATGGCTACACCTTC. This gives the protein CATSRGTGGYGYTF.